These 18 T cell receptor beta chains originate from one sample sequenced in a study of T-cell memory formation after mild COVID-19. TCRdb independently ran MiXCR on the 5' RACE reads; one entry per CDR3 protein. The table lists around 340,000 distinct CDR3 sequences, roughly an eighth of them singletons. The sequencing sample was made of PBMCs or a T cell subset sorted from them (not recorded which). The receptors come from a man aged 18 to 29 who had mild COVID-19 (a few samples of this study predate the infection). Cell type and time point are not known.

This rearrangement joins TRBV6-6 to TRBJ1-5; D is unresolved. Germline V gives CDR1 MNHNY, CDR2 SVGAGI (reference sequence). Trimming pared 2 bases from V and 6 bases from J, leaving 20 bases between. This CDR3 is 17 amino acids long. CDR3 in DNA: TGTGCCAGCAGTTACCCGTCGGGAGAGGGCGAGGGTCAGCCCCAGCATTTT. Encoded protein: CASSYPSGEGEGQPQHF.

The table lists this clonotype with a few counts. This rearrangement joins TRBV4-1 to TRBJ2-7; D is perhaps TRBD1 (6 bases). Germline CDR1 MGHRA, CDR2 YSYEKL. Trimming cost V 6 bases and J 3 bases, with 15 bases left between them. This CDR3 spans 14 amino acids. Here the CDR3 DNA reads TGCGCCAGCAGAGTGGGAACAGGGAGCTACGAGCAGTACTTC. It yields the protein CASRVGTGSYEQYF.

J is TRBJ1-1 and V is TRBV4-3, with D uncertain. The germline V and J ends were trimmed by 0 bases and 0 bases, with 14 bases remaining between them. This CDR3 is built from 17 residues. Germline V CDR1 and CDR2: LGHNA, YSLEER. This CDR3 is CASSQEIPGGLNTEAFF. DNA for the CDR3: TGCGCCAGCAGCCAAGAAATTCCGGGAGGGTTGAACACTGAAGCTTTCTTT.

The gene calls are TRBV7-2 and TRBJ1-1; tentatively, D is TRBD1 (6 bases). This CDR3 spans 15 amino acids. V lost 1 base and J lost 0, with 9 bases in between. CDR1 is SGHTA and CDR2 is FQGNSA in the germline V gene. This CDR3 reads CASSLVGGLNTEAFF. The CDR3 nucleotides read TGTGCCAGCAGCTTAGTGGGGGGGCTGAACACTGAAGCTTTCTTT.

The genes are TRBV4-1 and TRBJ1-1, with 10 bases that match TRBD1. The V segment lost 2 bases and the J segment 12 bases; nucleotides outside the gene matches: 18. The CDR3 has 17 amino acids. The germline V gene has CDR1 MGHRA and CDR2 YSYEKL. CDR3 sequence: CASSQLPLPGQGTLSFF. CDR3 sequence (DNA): TGCGCCAGCAGCCAACTGCCCTTACCGGGACAGGGGACCCTATCTTTCTTT.

This clonotype was recorded at least ten times. The CDR3 region is CASSLAGADTQYF. CDR3 nucleotides: TGTGCCAGCAGCTTAGCGGGGGCAGATACGCAGTATTTT. The genes are TRBV7-3 and TRBJ2-3; the match to TRBD2 covers 7 bases. Per the germline V gene, CDR1 is SGHTA and CDR2 is FQGTGA. CDR3 length equals 13 residues. Trimming cost V 2 bases and J 4 bases; bases outside gene matches: 0.

This clonotype was picked up one time. The CDR3 nucleotides read TGCAGCGTTGAAGTCATGGGTACGGACAGGGCCTACAATGAGCAGTTCTTC. This translates into CSVEVMGTDRAYNEQFF. The gene calls are TRBV29-1 and TRBJ2-1; 8 nucleotides agree with TRBD1. Trimming took 1 base from V and 2 from J; bases not matched to a gene: 10. There are 17 residues in the CDR3. The V gene's germline CDR1 is SQVTM and CDR2 ANQGSEA.

This clonotype occurred a few times. This chain links TRBV6-1 with TRBJ1-4; no clear D gene. The CDR3 length is 13 residues. The germline gives CDR1 MNHNS, CDR2 SASEGT. Trimming pared 10 bases from V and 4 bases from J, leaving 13 bases between. This CDR3 is CAITRFSNEKLFF. The CDR3 DNA reads TGTGCCATCACCAGGTTCAGTAATGAAAAACTGTTTTTT.

V is TRBV24-1 and J is TRBJ2-5, with a tentative D call TRBD1 (5 bases). The V and J ends lost 5 bases and 4 bases respectively, with 13 bases between them. This CDR3 spans 14 amino acids. Germline values: CDR1 KGHDR, CDR2 SFDVKD. The CDR3 DNA reads as TGTGCCACCAGTGGGGGCAGGGTTGGAGAGACCCAGTACTTC. Translation gives CATSGGRVGETQYF.

The chain has TRBV10-3 and TRBJ2-3; possibly TRBD1 or TRBD2 for D (5 bases each). This CDR3 is 14 amino acids long. CDR1 ENHRY and CDR2 SYGVKD come from the germline V gene. The V end lost 11 bases, the J end lost 1 base, and 16 bases lay between the germline ends. CDR3 nucleotides: TGTGCCGCCCGAAGGGACCTAGGCACAGATACGCAGTATTTT. As protein: CAARRDLGTDTQYF.

This clonotype occurred many times. The chain combines TRBV5-1 with TRBJ2-3; D ambiguous. Looked up from germline, CDR1 is SGHRS and CDR2 is YFSETQ. CDR3 length equals 13 residues. Trimming left V 3 bases short and J 2 bases short, with 7 bases between. CDR3 nucleotide sequence: TGCGCCAGCAGCTCGACCTTCACAGATACGCAGTATTTT. Translation gives CASSSTFTDTQYF.

V gene TRBV12-3 or TRBV12-4 combines with J gene TRBJ1-2, with TRBD1 identical over 10 bases. V trimming: 7 bases; J trimming: 6 bases; junction bases outside the gene matches: 5. The CDR3 covers 13 residues. CDR3 DNA: TGTGCCAGCACCCAGGGACAGGGGCATGGCTACACCTTC. Translated, it gives CASTQGQGHGYTF.

This chain connects TRBV10-3 to TRBJ1-6; possibly TRBD1 for D (6 bases). The CDR3 spans 13 residues. Germline assignment: CDR1 ENHRY and CDR2 SYGVKD. Trimming removed 10 bases at V and 7 bases at J, with 14 bases between. The CDR3 loop is CATGGQGNSPLHF. As DNA, the CDR3 is TGTGCCACCGGAGGGCAGGGGAATTCACCCCTCCACTTT.

This clonotype turned up a few times. This chain links TRBV5-1 with TRBJ1-6; D may be TRBD1 (5 bases). V lost 1 base and J 7 bases, leaving 15 bases between the germline ends. CDR1 and CDR2 (germline): SGHRS, YFSETQ. The CDR3 loop spans 16 amino acids. The CDR3 DNA reads as TGCGCCAGCAGCTTGTTTGGGGAAAAGGGGAATTCACCCCTCCACTTT. Translating gives CASSLFGEKGNSPLHF.

The chain is built from TRBV5-1 and TRBJ2-1; 8 positions agree with TRBD2. The CDR3 has 14 residues. The ends lost 0 bases at V and 10 bases at J; junction bases unmatched: 6. Germline V CDR1 and CDR2: SGHRS, YFSETQ. DNA for the CDR3: TGCGCCAGCAGCTTGGGACTAGCGACCGGCGAGCAGTTCTTC. Translation: CASSLGLATGEQFF.

This clonotype has a handful of counts. The chain has TRBV2 and TRBJ2-1, with 7 positions matching TRBD1. J gave up 0 bases and V 8 bases, and 7 bases lay outside the gene matches. Germline CDR1 SNHLY, CDR2 FYNNEI. This CDR3 is built from 15 residues. CDR3 amino acids: CASPPGQRSYNEQFF. CDR3 in DNA: TGTGCCAGCCCCCCGGGACAGCGCTCCTACAATGAGCAGTTCTTC.

This clonotype was seen a handful of times. This sequence joins TRBV4-3 and TRBJ1-2; the D is unclear. Germline V lookup: CDR1 LGHNA, CDR2 YSLEER. Deletions cut 0 bases from V and 8 bases from J, with 10 bases between. The CDR3 sequence is 13 residues long. The CDR3 reads CASSQDNGYGYTF. Written as DNA, the CDR3 is TGCGCCAGCAGCCAAGATAATGGGTACGGCTACACCTTC.

In its sample, this clonotype was seen a few times. The J gene is TRBJ2-2, the V gene TRBV20-1, with 8 bases fitting TRBD1. In germline, CDR1 is DFQATT, CDR2 SNEGSKA (reference sequence). With 6 bases clipped from V and 0 bases from J, the junction kept 6 bases outside the gene matches. CDR3 length: 15 amino acids. The CDR3, as DNA: TGCAGTGCCCGGGACAGGCCACCGAACACCGGGGAGCTGTTTTTT. This codes for CSARDRPPNTGELFF.